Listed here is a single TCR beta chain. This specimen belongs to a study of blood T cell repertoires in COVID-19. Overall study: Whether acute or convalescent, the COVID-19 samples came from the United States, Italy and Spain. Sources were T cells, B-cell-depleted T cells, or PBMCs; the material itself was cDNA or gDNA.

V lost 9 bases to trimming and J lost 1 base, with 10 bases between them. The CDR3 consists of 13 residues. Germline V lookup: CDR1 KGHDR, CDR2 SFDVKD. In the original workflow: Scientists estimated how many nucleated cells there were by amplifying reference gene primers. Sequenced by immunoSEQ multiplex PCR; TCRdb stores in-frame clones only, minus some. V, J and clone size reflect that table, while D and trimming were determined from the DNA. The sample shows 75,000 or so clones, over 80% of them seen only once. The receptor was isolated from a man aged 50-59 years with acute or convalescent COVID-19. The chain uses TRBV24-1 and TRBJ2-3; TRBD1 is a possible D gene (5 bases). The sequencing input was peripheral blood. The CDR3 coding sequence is TGTGCCACCCGACAGATGGGCACAGATACGCAGTATTTT. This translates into CATRQMGTDTQYF.